The present TCR beta chain was sequenced within a study of human T cells and chemical hapten exposure. Trimming stripped 5 bases from V and 0 bases from J, with 11 bases between. Germline V gene sequence: CDR1 MNHEY, CDR2 SMNVEV (reference sequence). This CDR3 has 14 amino acids. TCRdb re-analysed the RACE reads in MiXCR, keeping a single row per CDR3 protein. The data contain around 99,000 distinct CDR3 sequences, 11% of them singletons. Time point of the sample: patch test 2, 6 weeks after DPC sensitization. Treatment defined: therapeutic diphenylcyclopropenone sensitization with weekly scalp DPC. The J gene is TRBJ2-7, the V gene TRBV27; D may be TRBD2 (5 bases). The source is a man between 40 and 49 years old with alopecia areata. Some clones in this sample may be carry-over from other donors' samples. The sample in question was whole blood, obtained in connection with sensitization to the hapten diphenylcyclopropenone (DPC). The CDR3: CASSGGRPSYEQYF. CDR3 in DNA: TGTGCCAGCAGTGGAGGACGTCCCTCCTACGAGCAGTACTTC.